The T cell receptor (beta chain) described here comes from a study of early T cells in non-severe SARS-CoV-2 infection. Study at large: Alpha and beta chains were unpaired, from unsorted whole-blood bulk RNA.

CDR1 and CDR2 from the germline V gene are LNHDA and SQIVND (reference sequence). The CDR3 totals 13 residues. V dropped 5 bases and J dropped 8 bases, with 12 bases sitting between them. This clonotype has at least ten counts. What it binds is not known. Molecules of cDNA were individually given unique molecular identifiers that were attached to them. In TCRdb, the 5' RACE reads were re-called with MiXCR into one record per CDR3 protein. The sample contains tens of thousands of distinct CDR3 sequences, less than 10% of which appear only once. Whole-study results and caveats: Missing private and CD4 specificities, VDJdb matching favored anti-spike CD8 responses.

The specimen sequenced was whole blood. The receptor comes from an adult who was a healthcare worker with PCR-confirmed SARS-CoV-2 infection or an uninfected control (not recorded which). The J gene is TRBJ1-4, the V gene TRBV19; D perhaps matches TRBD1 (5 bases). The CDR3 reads CASSPTRGEKLFF. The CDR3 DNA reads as TGTGCCAGTAGTCCCACCCGGGGGGAAAAACTGTTTTTT.